This T cell receptor beta chain derives from a study of cytomegalovirus exposure and HLA in healthy donors. Study outcomes and limitations: V- and J-gene trimming in TCR beta was tied to a missense DCLRE1C variant by an analysis performed later. It was assumed in the presence/absence analyses that sequencing depth was roughly uniform across donors.

V was clipped by 1 base and J by 6 bases; unmatched bases: 8. Germline-derived CDR1 and CDR2 are ENHRY and SYGVKD. This CDR3 spans 16 amino acids. The PCR was carried out with 60 Vbeta primers and 13 Jbeta primers. Study processing details: In a later analysis, some 10 million of some 80 million unique beta chains occurred in at least two donors. Profiled with immunoSEQ multiplex PCR; TCRdb holds only in-frame clones, not every one. The D gene and trimming were derived from the DNA, and the V and J assignments and clone size from that table. The repertoire includes around 140,000 clones, approximately 78% of them detected once, and roughly 1.5% sits in the top ten. Worth noting for this clone: Antigen: not known.

Source material: PBMCs. V is TRBV10-3 and J is TRBJ2-3; TRBD2 agrees at 9 bases. The source is a female donor in good health and CMV-seronegative. CDR3 residues: CAISEWDSGRRDTQYF. The CDR3, as DNA: TGTGCCATCAGTGAGTGGGATAGCGGGAGAAGGGATACGCAGTATTTT.